This is a list of T cell receptor beta chains from one sample in a study of cytomegalovirus exposure and HLA in healthy donors. The data were produced by immunoSEQ multiplex PCR, yet TCRdb's version contains in-frame clones alone and is incomplete. The sample records some 200,000 clones, about 89% being singletons. The sample taken for sequencing was PBMCs. These receptors were obtained from a young man in good health and CMV-seropositive. The CDR3 runs from the conserved cysteine through the conserved F or W. Fields, in order: J gene, D gene, clone size, V gene, CDR3 protein, CDR3 DNA. A D gene is named only where the DNA matches it firmly. The size of a clone is reported for some rows only, either as once, few or many, or as a class for expanded clones.

>TRBJ2-7|NA|NA|TRBV5-4
CASTPRTSSDEQYF
TGTGCCAGCACCCCCCGCACGTCTTCCGACGAGCAGTACTTC
>TRBJ2-7|NA|few|TRBV5-6
CASSFGGTTVYEQYF
TGTGCCAGCAGCTTCGGAGGGACGACGGTCTACGAGCAGTACTTC
>TRBJ1-2|TRBD1|NA|TRBV4-3
CASSQDSGTAYGYTF
TGCGCCAGCAGCCAAGACTCCGGGACAGCGTATGGCTACACCTTC
>TRBJ1-2|NA|NA|TRBV27
CASSLMVGPNYGYTF
TGTGCCAGCAGTTTGATGGTCGGCCCTAACTATGGCTACACCTTC
>TRBJ2-7|TRBD2|NA|TRBV9
CASSPRASGVYEQYF
TGTGCCAGCAGCCCCCGGGCTAGCGGGGTCTACGAGCAGTACTTC
>TRBJ2-7|TRBD2|NA|TRBV30
CAWSRLAGGSSYEQYF
TGTGCCTGGAGTAGGCTAGCGGGGGGGAGCTCCTACGAGCAGTACTTC
>TRBJ1-2|NA|NA|TRBV7-8
CASSIQGNYGYTF
TGTGCCAGCAGCATACAGGGCAACTATGGCTACACCTTC
>TRBJ2-7|NA|NA|TRBV29-1
CSVLVMGYEQYF
TGCAGCGTCCTCGTTATGGGTTACGAGCAGTACTTC
>TRBJ1-1|NA|once|TRBV5-1
CASSLVDTEAFF
TGCGCCAGCAGCTTGGTGGACACTGAAGCTTTCTTT
>TRBJ1-3|NA|NA|TRBV11-2
CASSLLGQSRGNTIYF
TGTGCCAGCAGCCTCCTCGGACAGTCGAGAGGGAACACCATATATTTT
>TRBJ1-4|NA|NA|TRBV2
CASSEGWGKLFF
TGTGCCAGCAGTGAAGGATGGGGAAAACTGTTTTTT
>TRBJ2-1|NA|NA|TRBV9
CASSAHLQEISYNEQFF
TGTGCCAGCAGCGCACACTTACAGGAGATCTCCTACAATGAGCAGTTCTTC
>TRBJ2-5|TRBD2|NA|TRBV6-5
CASSFTGGLETQYF
TGTGCCAGCAGTTTTACGGGGGGGCTTGAGACCCAGTACTTC
>TRBJ2-2|NA|NA|TRBV27
CASSPNTGELFF
TGTGCCAGCAGTCCGAACACCGGGGAGCTGTTTTTT